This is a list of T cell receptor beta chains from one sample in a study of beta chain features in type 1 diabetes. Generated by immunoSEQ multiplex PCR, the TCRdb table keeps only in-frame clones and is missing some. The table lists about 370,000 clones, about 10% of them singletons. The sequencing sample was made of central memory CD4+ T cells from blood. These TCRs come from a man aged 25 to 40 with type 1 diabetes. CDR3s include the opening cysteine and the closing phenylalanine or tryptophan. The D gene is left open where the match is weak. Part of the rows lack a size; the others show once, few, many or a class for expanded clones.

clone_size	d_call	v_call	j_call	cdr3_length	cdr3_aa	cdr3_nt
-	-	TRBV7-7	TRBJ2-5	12	CASSLEGQTQYF	TGTGCTAGCAGCTTAGAGGGGCAGACCCAGTACTTC
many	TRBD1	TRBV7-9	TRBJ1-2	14	CASSLTGNGNGYTF	TGTGCCAGCAGCTTGACAGGGAACGGAAATGGCTACACCTTC
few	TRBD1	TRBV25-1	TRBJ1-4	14	CASSPAGGDEKLFF	TGTGCCAGCAGTCCCGCAGGGGGCGATGAAAAACTGTTTTTT
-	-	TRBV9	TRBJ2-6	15	CASSLRGSGANVLTF	TGTGCCAGCAGCCTCCGAGGGTCTGGGGCCAACGTCCTGACTTTC
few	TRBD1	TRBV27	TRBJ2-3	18	CASAPSWGGQGYTDTQYF	TGTGCCAGCGCCCCCTCGTGGGGGGGACAGGGTTACACAGATACGCAGTATTTT
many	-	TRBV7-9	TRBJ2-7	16	CASSPRGGLRGEEQYF	TGTGCCAGCAGCCCCCGAGGTGGCCTAAGGGGGGAGGAGCAGTACTTC
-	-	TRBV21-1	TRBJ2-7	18	CASSPGTSGNRTLGEQYF	TGTGCCAGCAGTCCCGGGACTAGCGGGAATCGTACCTTGGGGGAGCAGTACTTC
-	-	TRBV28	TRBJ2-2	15	CASSATPANTGELFF	TGTGCCAGCAGCGCGACGCCCGCGAACACCGGGGAGCTGTTTTTT
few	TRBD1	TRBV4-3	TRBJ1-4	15	CASSQVGGRGEKLFF	TGCGCCAGCAGCCAAGTAGGGGGCAGGGGAGAAAAACTGTTTTTT
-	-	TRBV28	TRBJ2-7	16	CASSFPQGDPYGEQYF	TGTGCCAGCAGTTTCCCTCAGGGTGACCCATACGGCGAGCAGTACTTC
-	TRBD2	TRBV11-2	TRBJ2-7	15	CASSPGTSATYEQYF	TGTGCCAGCAGCCCCGGGACTAGCGCCACCTACGAGCAGTACTTC
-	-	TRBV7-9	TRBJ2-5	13	CASSLGGGGTQYF	TGTGCCAGCAGCCTAGGGGGGGGCGGGACCCAGTACTTC
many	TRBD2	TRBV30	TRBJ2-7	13	CAATGTNYEGQYF	TGTGCCGCAACCGGGACTAACTACGAAGGGCAGTACTTC
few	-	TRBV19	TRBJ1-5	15	CASSPYSRSNQPQHF	TGTGCCAGTAGTCCCTATTCTCGGAGTAATCAGCCCCAGCATTTT
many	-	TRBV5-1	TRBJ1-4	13	CASSLSQNEKLFF	TGCGCCAGCAGCTTGTCTCAGAATGAAAAACTGTTTTTT
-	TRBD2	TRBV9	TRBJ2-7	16	CASSVPGTSGVGEQYF	TGTGCCAGCAGCGTACCAGGGACTAGCGGGGTTGGGGAGCAGTACTTC
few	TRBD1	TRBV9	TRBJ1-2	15	CASSVGSGGNYGYTF	TGTGCCAGCAGCGTAGGGTCAGGGGGCAACTATGGCTACACCTTC
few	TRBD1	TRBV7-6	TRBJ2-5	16	CASSLGTGGAGETQYF	TGTGCCAGCAGCTTAGGGACAGGGGGCGCGGGAGAGACCCAGTACTTC
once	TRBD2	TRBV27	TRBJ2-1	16	CASSTRTSGSYNEQFF	TGTGCCAGCAGTACCCGGACTAGCGGCTCCTACAATGAGCAGTTCTTC
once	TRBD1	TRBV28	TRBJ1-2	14	CASSPGQENYGYTF	TGTGCCAGCAGTCCGGGACAGGAAAACTATGGCTACACCTTC
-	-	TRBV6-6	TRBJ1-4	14	CASSSVERSEKLFF	TGTGCCAGCAGTTCAGTAGAACGTAGTGAAAAACTGTTTTTT
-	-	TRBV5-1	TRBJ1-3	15	CASSEDGTHRNTIYF	TGCGCCAGCAGCGAGGACGGCACTCACCGAAACACCATATATTTT
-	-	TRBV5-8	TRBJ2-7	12	CASSRGPSEQHF	TGTGCCAGCAGCCGCGGACCTTCCGAGCAGCACTTC
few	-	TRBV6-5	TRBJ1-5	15	CASSLQSSRNQPQHF	TGTGCCAGCAGTCTTCAAAGTTCTCGCAATCAGCCCCAGCATTTT
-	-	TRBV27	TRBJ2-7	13	CASRFRESYEQYF	TGTGCCAGCAGATTTAGGGAATCCTACGAGCAGTACTTC
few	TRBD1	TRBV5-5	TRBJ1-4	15	CASSYYRGNNEKLFF	TGTGCCAGCAGCTATTACAGGGGAAATAATGAAAAACTGTTTTTT
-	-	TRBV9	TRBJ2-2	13	CASTTLASGELFF	TGTGCCAGCACCACCCTAGCGAGCGGGGAGCTGTTTTTT
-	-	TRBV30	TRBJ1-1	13	CAWGSQSEFRAFF	TGTGCCTGGGGTTCTCAATCAGAGTTTCGTGCTTTCTTT
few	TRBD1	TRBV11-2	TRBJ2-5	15	CASSLDRDRVETQYF	TGTGCCAGCAGCTTAGACCGGGACAGGGTGGAGACCCAGTACTTC
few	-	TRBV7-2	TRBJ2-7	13	CASSFDNSYEQYF	TGTGCCAGCAGCTTCGACAACTCCTACGAGCAGTACTTC
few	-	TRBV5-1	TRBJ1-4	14	CASSFEGANEKLFF	TGCGCCAGCAGCTTCGAGGGGGCTAATGAAAAACTGTTTTTT
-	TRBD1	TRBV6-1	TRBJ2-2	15	CAISEGAVNTGELFF	TGTGCCATCAGTGAGGGGGCAGTGAACACCGGGGAGCTGTTTTTT
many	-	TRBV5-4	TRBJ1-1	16	CASSLSRLRGDTEAFF	TGTGCCAGCAGCTTGTCCCGACTACGGGGAGACACTGAAGCTTTCTTT
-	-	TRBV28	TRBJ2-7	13	CASSAPLYYEQYF	TGTGCCAGCAGTGCCCCCCTTTACTACGAGCAGTACTTC
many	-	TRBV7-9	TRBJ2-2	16	CASSFGTGLNTGELFF	TGTGCCAGCAGCTTTGGGACTGGGCTGAACACCGGGGAGCTGTTTTTT
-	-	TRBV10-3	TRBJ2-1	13	CASSPPYRNEQFF	TGTGCCAGCAGTCCTCCCTACCGGAATGAGCAGTTCTTC
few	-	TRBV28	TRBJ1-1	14	CASSLAQGITEAFF	TGTGCCAGCAGTTTAGCACAGGGTATCACTGAAGCTTTCTTT
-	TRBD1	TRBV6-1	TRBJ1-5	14	CASTERGPGQPQHF	TGTGCCAGCACGGAGAGGGGGCCGGGTCAGCCCCAGCATTTT
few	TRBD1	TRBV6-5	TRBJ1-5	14	CASSYGTGHQPQHF	TGTGCCAGCAGTTACGGGACAGGGCATCAGCCCCAGCATTTT
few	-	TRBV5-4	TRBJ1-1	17	CASSLGQLSGWVTEAFF	TGTGCCAGCAGCTTGGGACAGCTCTCTGGTTGGGTTACTGAAGCTTTCTTT
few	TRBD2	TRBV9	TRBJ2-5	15	CASNLAGYYQETQYF	TGTGCCAGCAACCTAGCGGGGTATTACCAAGAGACCCAGTACTTC
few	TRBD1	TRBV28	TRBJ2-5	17	CASSPNRGQGSQETQYF	TGTGCCAGCAGTCCAAATCGGGGACAGGGGTCCCAAGAGACCCAGTACTTC
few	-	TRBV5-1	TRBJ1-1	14	CASSLLSMNTEAFF	TGCGCCAGCAGCTTGCTCTCGATGAACACTGAAGCTTTCTTT
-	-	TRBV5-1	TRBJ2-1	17	CASSFPATRTISNEQFF	TGCGCCAGCAGCTTCCCGGCCACCAGGACTATCTCGAATGAGCAGTTCTTC
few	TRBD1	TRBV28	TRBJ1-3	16	CASSKRGQGRGNTIYF	TGTGCCAGCAGCAAGAGAGGACAGGGGAGAGGAAACACCATATATTTT
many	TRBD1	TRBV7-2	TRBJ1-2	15	CASSSRRAGGYGYTF	TGTGCCAGCAGCTCCCGCAGGGCAGGGGGCTATGGCTACACCTTC
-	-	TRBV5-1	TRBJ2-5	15	CASTRAGAGEETQYF	TGCGCCAGCACCCGGGCAGGGGCAGGGGAAGAGACCCAGTACTTC
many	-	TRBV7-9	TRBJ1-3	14	CASSLSRSGNTIYF	TGTGCCAGCAGCTTGTCCCGAAGTGGAAACACCATATATTTT
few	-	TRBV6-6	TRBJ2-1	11	CASSVRNEQFF	TGTGCCAGCAGTGTACGCAATGAGCAGTTCTTC
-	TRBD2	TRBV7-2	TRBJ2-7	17	CASSSPIGGRLSYEQYF	TGTGCCAGCAGCTCCCCCATCGGCGGGAGACTCTCCTACGAGCAGTACTTC
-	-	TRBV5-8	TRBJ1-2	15	CASSFPSLANYGYTF	TGTGCCAGCAGCTTCCCTTCTCTAGCTAACTATGGCTACACCTTC
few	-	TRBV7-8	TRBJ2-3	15	CASSSPGGAGDTQYF	TGTGCCAGCAGCTCTCCAGGGGGGGCGGGGGATACGCAGTATTTT
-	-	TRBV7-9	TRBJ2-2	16	CATPKSWTANTGELFF	TGTGCCACTCCAAAGTCGTGGACAGCGAACACCGGGGAGCTGTTTTTT
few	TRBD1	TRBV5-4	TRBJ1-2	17	CASSLAGQGAAYYGYTF	TGTGCCAGCAGCTTGGCCGGACAGGGGGCAGCATACTATGGCTACACCTTC